The clone carrying this T cell receptor beta chain was picked up a small number of times. Its specificity is unknown. The trim removed 6 bases at V and 5 bases at J, leaving 12 bases unmatched. The CDR3 contains 15 residues. Germline loops: CDR1 MGHRA, CDR2 YSYEKL. Duration under 3 months, a NOSPECS grade of at least 4, and a Clinical Activity Score of at least 3 characterized the ophthalmopathy patients. This entry is derived from a study of T cells in Graves' hyperthyroidism and ophthalmopathy. General study points: Researchers report that a 13 V-J model separated ophthalmopathy from stable hyperthyroidism. Most expanded thyroid clonotypes above 0.001 also appeared in blood.

It was RNA transcripts that yielded the amplified TCR beta CDR3 regions. With the HTBI primer set, the TCR CDR3 went through a first round of RT-PCR. TCRdb fed the multiplex PCR reads into MiXCR, producing one record per CDR3 protein. In the table there are hundreds of thousands of distinct CDR3 sequences, roughly a sixth of which are singletons. The TCR was taken from a woman between 40 and 50 years old with Graves' ophthalmopathy. The sequenced material came from blood. The chain employs TRBV4-1 and TRBJ1-1; 7 nucleotides agree with TRBD1. CDR3 sequence (DNA): TGCGCCAGCAGGCCCGGGCTCTCAGGGGGTACTGAAGCTTTCTTT. This translates into CASRPGLSGGTEAFF.